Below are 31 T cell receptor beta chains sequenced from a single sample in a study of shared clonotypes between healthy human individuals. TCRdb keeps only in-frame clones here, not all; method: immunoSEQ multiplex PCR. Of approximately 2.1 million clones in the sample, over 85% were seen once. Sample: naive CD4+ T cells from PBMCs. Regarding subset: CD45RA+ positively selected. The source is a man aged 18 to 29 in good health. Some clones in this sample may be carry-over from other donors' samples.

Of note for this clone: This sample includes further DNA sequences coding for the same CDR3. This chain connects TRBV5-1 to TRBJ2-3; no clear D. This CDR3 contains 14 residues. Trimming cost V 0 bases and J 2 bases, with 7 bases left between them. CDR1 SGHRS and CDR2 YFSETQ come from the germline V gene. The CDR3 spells CASSLVATTDTQYF. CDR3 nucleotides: TGCGCCAGCAGCTTGGTTGCGACCACAGATACGCAGTATTTT.

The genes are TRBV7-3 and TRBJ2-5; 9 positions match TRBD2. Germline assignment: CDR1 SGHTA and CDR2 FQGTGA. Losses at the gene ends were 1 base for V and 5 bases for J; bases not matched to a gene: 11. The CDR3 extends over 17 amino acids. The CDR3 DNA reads TGTGCCAGCAGCTTAATGGCGGGAGGGCCGGGGGCCGAGACCCAGTACTTC. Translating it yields CASSLMAGGPGAETQYF.

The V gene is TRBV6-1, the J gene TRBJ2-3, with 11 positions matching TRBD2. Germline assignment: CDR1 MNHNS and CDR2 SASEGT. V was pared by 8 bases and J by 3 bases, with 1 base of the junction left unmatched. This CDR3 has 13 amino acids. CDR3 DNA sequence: TGTGCCAGCGTAGCGGGAGGGACAGATACGCAGTATTTT. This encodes CASVAGGTDTQYF.

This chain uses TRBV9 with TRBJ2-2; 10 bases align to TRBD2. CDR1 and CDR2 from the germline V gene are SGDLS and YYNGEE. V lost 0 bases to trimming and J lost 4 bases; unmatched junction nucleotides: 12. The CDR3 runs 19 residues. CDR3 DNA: TGTGCCAGCAGCGTAGGGGATAGCGGGAGGTCACGGAGCACCGGGGAGCTGTTTTTT. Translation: CASSVGDSGRSRSTGELFF.

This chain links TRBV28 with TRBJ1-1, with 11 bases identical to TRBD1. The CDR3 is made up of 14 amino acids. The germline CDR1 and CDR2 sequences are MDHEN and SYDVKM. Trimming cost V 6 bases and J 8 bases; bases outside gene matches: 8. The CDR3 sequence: CASSLGQGAREAFF. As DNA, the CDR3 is TGTGCCAGCAGCCTTGGACAGGGGGCGCGGGAAGCTTTCTTT.

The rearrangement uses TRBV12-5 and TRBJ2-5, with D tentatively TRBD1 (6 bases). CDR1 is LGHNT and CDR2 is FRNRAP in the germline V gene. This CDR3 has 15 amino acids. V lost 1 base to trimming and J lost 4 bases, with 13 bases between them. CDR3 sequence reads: CASGLGVGGTETQYF. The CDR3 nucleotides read TGTGCTAGTGGTTTGGGAGTTGGGGGCACAGAGACCCAGTACTTC. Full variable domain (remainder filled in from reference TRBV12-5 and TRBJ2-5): DARVTQTPRHKVTEMGQEVTMRCQPILGHNTVFWYRQTMMQGLELLAYFRNRAPLDDSGMPKDRFSAEMPDATLATLKIQPSEPRDSAVYFCASGLGVGGTETQYFGPGTRLLVL.

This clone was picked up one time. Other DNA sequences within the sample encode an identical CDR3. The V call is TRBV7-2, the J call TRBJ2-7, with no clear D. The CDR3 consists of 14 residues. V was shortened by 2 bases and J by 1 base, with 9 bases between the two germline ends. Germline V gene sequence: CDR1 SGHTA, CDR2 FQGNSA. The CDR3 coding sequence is TGTGCCAGCAGCTTATCGACTGCTTCCTACGAGCAGTACTTC. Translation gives CASSLSTASYEQYF.

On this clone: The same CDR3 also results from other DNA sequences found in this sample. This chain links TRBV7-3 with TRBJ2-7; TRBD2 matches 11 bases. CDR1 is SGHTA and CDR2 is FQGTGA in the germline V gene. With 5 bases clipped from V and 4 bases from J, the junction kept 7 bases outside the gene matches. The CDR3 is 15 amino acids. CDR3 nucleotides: TGTGCCAGCAGCCTAATAGCGGGAGGGCCGTACGAGCAGTACTTC. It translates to CASSLIAGGPYEQYF.

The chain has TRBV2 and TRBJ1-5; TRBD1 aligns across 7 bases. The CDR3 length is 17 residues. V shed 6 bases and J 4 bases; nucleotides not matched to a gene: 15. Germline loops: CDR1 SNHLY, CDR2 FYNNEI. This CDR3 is CASRLGDRASGNQPQHF. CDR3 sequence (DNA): TGTGCCAGCAGACTGGGCGACAGGGCGAGCGGAAATCAGCCCCAGCATTTT.

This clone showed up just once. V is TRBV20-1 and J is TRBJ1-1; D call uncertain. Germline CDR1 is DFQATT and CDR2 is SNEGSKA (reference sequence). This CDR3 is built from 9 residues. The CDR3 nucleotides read TGCAGCGCGAACACTGAAGCTTTCTTT. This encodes CSANTEAFF.

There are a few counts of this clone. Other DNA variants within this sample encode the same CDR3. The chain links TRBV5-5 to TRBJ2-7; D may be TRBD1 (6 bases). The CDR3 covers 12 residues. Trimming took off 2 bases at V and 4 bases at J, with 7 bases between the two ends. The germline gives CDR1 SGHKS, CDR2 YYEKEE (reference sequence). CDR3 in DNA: TGTGCCAGCAGCTTAGGACAGTACGAGCAGTACTTC. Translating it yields CASSLGQYEQYF.

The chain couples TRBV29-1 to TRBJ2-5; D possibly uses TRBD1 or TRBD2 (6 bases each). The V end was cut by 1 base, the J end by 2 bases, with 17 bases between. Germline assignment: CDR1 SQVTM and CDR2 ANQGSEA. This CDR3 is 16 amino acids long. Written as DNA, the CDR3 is TGCAGCGTTGAAGGGTCGGGGGCGGAGACGCAAGAGACCCAGTACTTC. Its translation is CSVEGSGAETQETQYF.

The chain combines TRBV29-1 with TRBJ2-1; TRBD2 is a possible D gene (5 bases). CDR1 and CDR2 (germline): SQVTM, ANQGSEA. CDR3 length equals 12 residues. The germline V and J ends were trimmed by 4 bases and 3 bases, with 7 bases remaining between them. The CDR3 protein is CSVALVYNEQFF. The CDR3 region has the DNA TGCAGCGTTGCACTAGTCTACAATGAGCAGTTCTTC.

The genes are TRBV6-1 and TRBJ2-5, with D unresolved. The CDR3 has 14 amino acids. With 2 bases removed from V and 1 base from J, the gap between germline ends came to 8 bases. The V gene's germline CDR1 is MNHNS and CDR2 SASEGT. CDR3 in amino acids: CASSETAAQETQYF. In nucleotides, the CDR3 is TGTGCCAGCAGTGAAACGGCGGCCCAAGAGACCCAGTACTTC.

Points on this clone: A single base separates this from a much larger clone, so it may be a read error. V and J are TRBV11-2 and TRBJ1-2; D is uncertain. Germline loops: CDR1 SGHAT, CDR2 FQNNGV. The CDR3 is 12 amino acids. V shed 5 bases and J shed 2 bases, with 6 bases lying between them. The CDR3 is CASSQRNYGYTF. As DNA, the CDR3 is TGTGCCAGCAGCCAAAGGAACTATGGCTACACCTTC.

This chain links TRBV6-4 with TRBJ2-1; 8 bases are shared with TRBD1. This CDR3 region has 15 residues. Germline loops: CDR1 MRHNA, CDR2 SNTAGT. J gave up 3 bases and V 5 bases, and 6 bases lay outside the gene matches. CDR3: CASSRIGQGYNEQFF. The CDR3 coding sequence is TGTGCCAGCAGTCGCATCGGACAGGGCTACAATGAGCAGTTCTTC.

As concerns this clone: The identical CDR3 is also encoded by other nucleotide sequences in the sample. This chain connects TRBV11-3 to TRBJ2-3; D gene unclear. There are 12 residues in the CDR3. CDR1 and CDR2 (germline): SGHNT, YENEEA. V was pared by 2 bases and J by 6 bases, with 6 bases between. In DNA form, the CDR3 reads TGTGCCAGCAGCTTAACTGGGGATACGCAGTATTTT. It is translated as CASSLTGDTQYF.

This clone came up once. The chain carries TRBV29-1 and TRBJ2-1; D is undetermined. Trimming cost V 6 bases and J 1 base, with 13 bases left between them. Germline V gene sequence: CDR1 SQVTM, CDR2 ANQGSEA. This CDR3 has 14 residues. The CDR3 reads CSVAVEMSYNEQFF. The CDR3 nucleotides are TGCAGCGTCGCTGTAGAGATGTCCTACAATGAGCAGTTCTTC.

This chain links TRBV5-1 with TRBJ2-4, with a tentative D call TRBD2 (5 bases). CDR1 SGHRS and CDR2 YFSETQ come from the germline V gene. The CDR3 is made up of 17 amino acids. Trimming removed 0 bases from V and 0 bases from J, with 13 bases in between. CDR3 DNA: TGCGCCAGCAGCTTGGCGGTAGGCGGGTTAGCCAAAAACATTCAGTACTTC. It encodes CASSLAVGGLAKNIQYF.

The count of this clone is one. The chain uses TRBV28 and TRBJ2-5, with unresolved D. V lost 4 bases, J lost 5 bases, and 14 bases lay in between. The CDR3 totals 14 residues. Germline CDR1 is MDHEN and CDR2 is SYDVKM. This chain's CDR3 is CASSYKSRPETQYF. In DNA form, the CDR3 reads TGTGCCAGCAGTTACAAAAGCCGTCCGGAGACCCAGTACTTC.

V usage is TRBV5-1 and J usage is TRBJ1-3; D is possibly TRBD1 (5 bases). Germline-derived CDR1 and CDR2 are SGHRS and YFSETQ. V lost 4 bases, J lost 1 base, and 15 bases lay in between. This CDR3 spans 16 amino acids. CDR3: CASSMASGKSGNTIYF. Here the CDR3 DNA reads TGCGCCAGCAGCATGGCGTCAGGGAAATCTGGAAACACCATATATTTT. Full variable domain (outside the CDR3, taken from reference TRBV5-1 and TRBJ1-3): KAGVTQTPRYLIKTRGQQVTLSCSPISGHRSVSWYQQTPGQGLQFLFEYFSETQRNKGNFPGRFSGRQFSNSRSEMNVSTLELGDSALYLCASSMASGKSGNTIYFGEGSWLTVV.

The CDR3 sequence: CASSPEQGAKNIQYF. The CDR3 DNA is TGTGCCAGCAGCCCCGAACAGGGAGCCAAAAACATTCAGTACTTC. This rearrangement joins TRBV2 to TRBJ2-4; D perhaps matches TRBD1 (6 bases). V lost 6 bases and J 0 bases, leaving 12 bases between the germline ends. CDR3 length: 15 residues. Germline CDR1 and CDR2: SNHLY and FYNNEI.

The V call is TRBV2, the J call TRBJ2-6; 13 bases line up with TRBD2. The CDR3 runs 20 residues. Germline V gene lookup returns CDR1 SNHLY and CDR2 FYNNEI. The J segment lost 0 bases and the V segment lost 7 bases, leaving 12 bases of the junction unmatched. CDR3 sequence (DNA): TGTGCCAGCAAACCCGTCGGGACTAGCGGGATGAGCTCTGGGGCCAACGTCCTGACTTTC. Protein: CASKPVGTSGMSSGANVLTF.

CDR3 loop: CASSLPRRKNIQYF. The CDR3 DNA is TGTGCCAGCAGTTTGCCCCGACGGAAAAACATTCAGTACTTC. J is TRBJ2-4 and V is TRBV28; unclear D gene. V lost 3 bases to trimming and J lost 4 bases, with 10 bases between them. The CDR3 is made up of 14 amino acids. Germline V gene lookup returns CDR1 MDHEN and CDR2 SYDVKM. Together with reference TRBV28 and TRBJ2-4, the CDR3 gives the full variable domain: DVKVTQSSRYLVKRTGEKVFLECVQDMDHENMFWYRQDPGLGLRLIYFSYDVKMKEKGDIPEGYSVSREKKERFSLILESASTNQTSMYLCASSLPRRKNIQYFGAGTRLSVL.

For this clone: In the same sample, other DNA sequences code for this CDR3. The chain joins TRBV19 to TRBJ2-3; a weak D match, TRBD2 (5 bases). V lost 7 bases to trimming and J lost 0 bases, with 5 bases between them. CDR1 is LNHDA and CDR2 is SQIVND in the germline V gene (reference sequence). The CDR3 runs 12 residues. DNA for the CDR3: TGTGCCAGTACGGGGAGCACAGATACGCAGTATTTT. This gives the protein CASTGSTDTQYF.

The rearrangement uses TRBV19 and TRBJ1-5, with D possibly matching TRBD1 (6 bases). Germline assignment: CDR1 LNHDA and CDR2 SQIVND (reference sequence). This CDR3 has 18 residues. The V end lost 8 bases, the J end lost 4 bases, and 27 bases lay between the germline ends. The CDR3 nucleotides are TGTGCCAGTGCCGTGGGGGGCAGACGCTCACGAGGGAATCAGCCCCAGCATTTT. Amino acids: CASAVGGRRSRGNQPQHF.

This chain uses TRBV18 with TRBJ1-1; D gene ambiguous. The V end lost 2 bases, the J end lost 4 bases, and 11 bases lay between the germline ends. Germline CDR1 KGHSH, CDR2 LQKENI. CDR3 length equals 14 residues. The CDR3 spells CASSPIRGGTEAFF. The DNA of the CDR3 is TGTGCCAGCTCACCAATCCGGGGAGGCACTGAAGCTTTCTTT.

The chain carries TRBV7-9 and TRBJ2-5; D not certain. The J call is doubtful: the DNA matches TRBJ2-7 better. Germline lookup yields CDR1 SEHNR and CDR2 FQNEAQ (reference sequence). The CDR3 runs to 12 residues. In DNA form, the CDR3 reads TGTGCCAGCAGCTTAACGTGGGGCGAGCAGTACTTC. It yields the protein CASSLTWGEQYF.

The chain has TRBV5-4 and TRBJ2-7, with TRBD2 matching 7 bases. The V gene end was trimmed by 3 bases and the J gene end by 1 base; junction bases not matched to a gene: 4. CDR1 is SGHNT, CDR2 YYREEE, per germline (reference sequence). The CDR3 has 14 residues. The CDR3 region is CASSSGLESYEQYF. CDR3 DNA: TGTGCCAGCAGCTCTGGACTAGAATCCTACGAGCAGTACTTC.

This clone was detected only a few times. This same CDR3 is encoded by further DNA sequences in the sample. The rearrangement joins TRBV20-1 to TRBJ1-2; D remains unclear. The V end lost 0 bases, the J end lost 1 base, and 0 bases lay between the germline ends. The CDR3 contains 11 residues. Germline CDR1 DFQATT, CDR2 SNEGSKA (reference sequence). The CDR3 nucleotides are TGCAGTGCTAGAGATAACTATGGCTACACCTTC. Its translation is CSARDNYGYTF.

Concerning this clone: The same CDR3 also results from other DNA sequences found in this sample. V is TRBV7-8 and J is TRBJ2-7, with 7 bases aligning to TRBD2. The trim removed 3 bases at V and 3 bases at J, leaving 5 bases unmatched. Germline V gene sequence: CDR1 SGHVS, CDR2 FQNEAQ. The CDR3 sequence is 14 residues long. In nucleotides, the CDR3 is TGTGCCAGCAGCTTGGAGGCGGGAGTCTACGAGCAGTACTTC. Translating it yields CASSLEAGVYEQYF.